Below, 10 T cell receptor beta chains from the same sample are listed, as sequenced in a study of early T cells in non-severe SARS-CoV-2 infection. TCRdb called the 5' RACE reads again in MiXCR, with one record for every CDR3 protein. The table includes about 25,000 distinct CDR3 sequences, around 4.4% detected once. Sequenced material: whole blood. The receptors were gathered from an adult who was a healthcare worker with PCR-confirmed SARS-CoV-2 infection or an uninfected control (not recorded which).

This clonotype was observed many times. The chain has TRBV11-2 and TRBJ2-3; D remains unclear. This CDR3 is 13 amino acids long. Trimming removed 0 bases from V and 4 bases from J, with 5 bases in between. Germline V gene data show CDR1 as SGHAT and CDR2 as FQNNGV. CDR3 coding DNA: TGTGCCAGCAGCTTAGATCTAGCAGATACGCAGTATTTT. Residues: CASSLDLADTQYF. The entire variable domain, with the rest obtained from reference TRBV11-2 and TRBJ2-3, is as follows: EAGVAQSPRYKIIEKRQSVAFWCNPISGHATLYWYQQILGQGPKLLIQFQNNGVVDDSQLPKDRFSAERLKGVDSTLKIQPAKLEDSAVYLCASSLDLADTQYFGPGTRLTVL.

This clonotype was observed a handful of times. The chain has TRBV28 and TRBJ2-7; TRBD2 agrees at 7 bases. The CDR3 sequence is 13 residues long. J gave up 3 bases and V 2 bases, and 1 base lay outside the gene matches. Germline V gene data show CDR1 as MDHEN and CDR2 as SYDVKM. As DNA, the CDR3 is TGTGCCAGCAGTTTAGGGGAGGGCTACGAGCAGTACTTC. Translated: CASSLGEGYEQYF. The whole variable domain, filled in from reference TRBV28 and TRBJ2-7, reads DVKVTQSSRYLVKRTGEKVFLECVQDMDHENMFWYRQDPGLGLRLIYFSYDVKMKEKGDIPEGYSVSREKKERFSLILESASTNQTSMYLCASSLGEGYEQYFGPGTRLTVT.

This clonotype was seen repeatedly, ten times or more. V usage is TRBV20-1 and J usage is TRBJ2-5; D uncertain. CDR1 is DFQATT and CDR2 is SNEGSKA in the germline V gene (reference sequence). This CDR3 is 11 amino acids long. Trimming removed 6 bases at V and 3 bases at J, with 8 bases between. The CDR3 bases are TGCAGTGCAAAACGTAAAGAGACCCAGTACTTC. As protein: CSAKRKETQYF.

This clonotype was seen ten or more times. This rearrangement joins TRBV12-2 to TRBJ2-7; the table's D call, TRBD2, was not checked against the DNA. TRBV12-2 is an annotated pseudogene. CDR3 length: 16 amino acids. CDR3 nucleotides: TGTGCAAGTCGCTTACCGGGACTAGCGGGAGGCTACGAGCAGTACGTC. This sequence encodes CASRLPGLAGGYEQYV.

This clonotype was found many times. The chain is built from TRBV11-2 and TRBJ2-1; TRBD1 agrees at 8 bases. The CDR3 extends over 17 amino acids. From germline, CDR1 is SGHAT and CDR2 FQNNGV. V lost 6 bases to trimming and J lost 0 bases; unmatched junction nucleotides: 10. The CDR3 spells CASSPSYRGSSYNEQFF. For the CDR3, the DNA is TGTGCCAGCAGTCCATCATACAGGGGGAGCTCCTACAATGAGCAGTTCTTC.

This clonotype showed up many times. V is TRBV3-1 and J is TRBJ2-3; 12 nucleotides match TRBD2. This CDR3 is built from 16 residues. CDR1 is LGHDT, CDR2 YNNKEL, per germline (reference sequence). The J segment lost 5 bases and the V segment lost 1 base, leaving 4 bases of the junction unmatched. CDR3: CASSQASGRGGDTQYF. DNA of the CDR3: TGTGCCAGCAGCCAAGCTAGCGGGAGGGGTGGAGATACGCAGTATTTT.

The J gene is TRBJ2-7, the V gene TRBV4-2, with 7 bases aligning to TRBD1. This CDR3 has 16 amino acids. V lost 0 bases and J lost 2; bases outside the gene matches: 7. Looked up from germline, CDR1 is LGHNA and CDR2 is YNFKEQ. The CDR3 reads CASSQDAGTATYEQYF. The CDR3 coding sequence is TGTGCCAGCAGCCAAGATGCTGGGACAGCAACCTACGAGCAGTACTTC.

This clonotype showed up many times. The chain combines TRBV7-6 with TRBJ2-2, with 9 bases aligning to TRBD2. The V segment lost 2 bases and the J segment 5 bases; nucleotides outside the gene matches: 15. The CDR3 consists of 19 residues. CDR1 is SGHVS and CDR2 is FNYEAQ in the germline V gene. Written as DNA, the CDR3 is TGTGCCAGCAGCTTAAATCCCCTGCGTTTAGCGGGAGATACCGGGGAGCTGTTTTTT. Protein sequence: CASSLNPLRLAGDTGELFF. The full variable domain, rest sourced from reference TRBV7-6 and TRBJ2-2, is GAGVSQSPRYKVTKRGQDVALRCDPISGHVSLYWYRQALGQGPEFLTYFNYEAQQDKSGLPNDRFSAERPEGSISTLTIQRTEQRDSAMYRCASSLNPLRLAGDTGELFFGEGSRLTVL.

Only a few counts were recorded for this clonotype. The rearrangement links TRBV7-9 to TRBJ1-1; D is unclear. There are 12 residues in the CDR3. The V end was cut by 5 bases, the J end by 5 bases, with 9 bases between. Germline lookup yields CDR1 SEHNR and CDR2 FQNEAQ (reference sequence). In DNA form, the CDR3 reads TGTGCCAGCAGCAGAGGTGAAACTGAAGCTTTCTTT. This translates into CASSRGETEAFF. Filled out from reference TRBV7-9 and TRBJ1-1, the complete variable domain reads DTGVSQNPRHKITKRGQNVTFRCDPISEHNRLYWYRQTLGQGPEFLTYFQNEAQLEKSRLLSDRFSAERPKGSFSTLEIQRTEQGDSAMYLCASSRGETEAFFGQGTRLTVV.

This clonotype was recorded at least ten times. V and J are TRBV7-2 and TRBJ1-5; D perhaps matches TRBD1 (6 bases). The CDR3 covers 15 residues. Germline V gene data show CDR1 as SGHTA and CDR2 as FQGNSA. Trimming took 5 bases from V and 2 from J, leaving 13 bases between them. CDR3 region: CASSPRGAGNQPQHF. DNA of the CDR3: TGTGCCAGCAGCCCAAGGGGGGCGGGCAATCAGCCCCAGCATTTT.